This TCR beta chain was profiled in a study of identical twins (dated by TCRdb to 2016 to 2017). For the study in its entirety: To test whether fetal clonotypes persist, the study used deep sequencing on TCR alpha and beta repertoires from monozygotic twins, unrelated adults of various ages, and cord blood. Replicate twin experiments were performed at different times using different library preparation protocols to rule out contamination. Study-wide conclusions, independent of this receptor: Fewer insertions were carried by abundant cord blood beta clonotypes; a weaker similar trend was observed in young adult naive repertoires, while no such trend was observed in memory repertoires. Compared with coincidental sharing between unrelated individuals, out-of-frame TCR alpha sequences shared between twins showed an excess of sequences with low generation probability. Out-of-frame TCR alpha sharing in monozygotic twins was systematically underestimated by recombination models, whereas sharing between unrelated individuals was in agreement with the recombination models. In beta out-of-frame sequences, excess twin sharing was weaker, because having fewer shared sequences lowered the signal-to-noise ratio. Zero-insertion analyses could be partly confounded by invariant T cells such as MAIT and iNKT, although diverse VJ usage argued against such confounding for most clonotypes. Conclusions relied on cross-sectional statistical analysis, since the same donors could not be followed over many years.

Every donor was a healthy Caucasian. The twin cohort comprised three pairs of female monozygotic twins, all aged about 18 to 29 years. CD4+ and CD8+ T cell populations were isolated with positive isolation kits from Invitrogen. Measured from the cysteine to the phenylalanine, the CDR3 is 15 residues long. Only the CDR3 DNA is retained, 45 bases long and in frame from the first base. The germline V gene (reference sequence) specifies DFQATT as CDR1 and SNEGSKA as CDR2. The V end loses 1 base and the J end loses 3 bases, and a stretch of 13 bases separates them. On this clonotype itself: Its antigen is still unknown. No qualities accompany the bases; no much larger clone lies one base away.

The method was 5' RACE. The sequencer listed for this sample is Illumina HiSeq 2000. A universal primer binding site was introduced by template switching, and a unique molecular identifier was present in the final cDNA, enabling accurate counting of TCR cDNA molecules. Specific primers in the conserved constant-segment region were used to synthesize first-strand cDNA for the TCR alpha and beta chains. To control for contamination, each cDNA library was double barcoded with a SMART-Mk sample barcode plus Illumina barcodes. Two successive PCR steps introduced TruSeq adapter sequences along with Illumina sample barcodes. Sequencing of the TCR alpha and beta cDNA libraries was done on the Illumina HiSeq platform using custom primers. As for how the authors treated the data: Unique molecular identifiers were extracted from raw reads with MiGEC, and CDR3 positions were determined with MiXCR. Recombination models were inferred per individual with the repgenHMM and IGoR tools using an EM algorithm. Shared clonotype analysis was performed with the tcR package in R, normalizing sharing by the product of cloneset sizes. To study raw recombination without the effects of thymic and clonal selection, out-of-frame nonproductive sequences were analyzed. TCRdb's own reprocessing of the public reads used fastp at Q25 and MiXCR and kept productive beta chains. A single entry per CDR3 protein holds the most common genes and DNA from its merged rows. The V and J calls follow TCRdb's processing rather than the paper's. This sample lists 450,000 or so distinct CDR3 sequences; more than 13% were detected once. Roughly 0.56% of the sample goes to the ten largest clones.

The same data also contributed to another study, on yellow fever vaccine responses in identical twins. The second study, in turn, reports: The T cell response to vaccination in identical twins was reported by the authors to appear partly convergent and partly personalized. In the study, vaccine-responding T cell clones were precisely tracked in identical twins.

Sample: CD4+ T cells sorted from blood. This receptor was obtained from a woman aged 18-29 years in good health. This chain joins TRBV20-1 to TRBJ2-1; D gene: possibly TRBD2, on 7 matching bases. In nucleotides, the sequence is TGCAGTGCTAGAGTTGCGGGGGCCTACTACAATGAGCAGTTCTTC. This encodes CSARVAGAYYNEQFF.